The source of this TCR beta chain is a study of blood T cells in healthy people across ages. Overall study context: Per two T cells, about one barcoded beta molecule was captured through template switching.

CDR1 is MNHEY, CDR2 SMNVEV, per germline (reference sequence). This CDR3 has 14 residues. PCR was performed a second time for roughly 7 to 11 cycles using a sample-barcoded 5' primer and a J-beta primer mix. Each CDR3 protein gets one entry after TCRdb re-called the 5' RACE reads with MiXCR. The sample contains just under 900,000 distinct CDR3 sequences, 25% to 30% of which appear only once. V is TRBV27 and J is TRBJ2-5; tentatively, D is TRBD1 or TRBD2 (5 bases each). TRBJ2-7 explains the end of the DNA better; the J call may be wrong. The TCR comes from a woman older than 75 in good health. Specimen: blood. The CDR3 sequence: CASSPGRGAYEQYF. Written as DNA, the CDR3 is TGTGCCAGCAGTCCGGGACGGGGTGCCTACGAGCAGTACTTC.